A single sample gave rise to the 26 T cell receptor beta chains below, sequenced in a study of T cell changes during pregnancy in multiple sclerosis (dated by TCRdb to the late 2010s). The method behind the library was the immunoSEQ multiplex PCR assay. TCRdb holds this immuneACCESS table with in-frame rearrangements only. Some clones are missing; in checked studies, unresolved V genes explain under half, and the rest has no known cause. Across this sample there are some 80,000 clones, with 90% to 95% seen only once. The ten largest clones represent 0.12% to 0.15% of the sample. This material consisted of CD4+ T cells from peripheral blood mononuclear cells, taken after pregnancy. These receptors were taken from a female donor with multiple sclerosis, enrolled in a pregnancy study.

The CDR3 bases are TGTGCCATCAGTGCGGACAAGAGCTCCTACAATGAGCAGTTCTTC. It yields the protein CAISADKSSYNEQFF. This chain joins TRBV10-3 and TRBJ2-1, with a possible D match to TRBD1 (5 bases). Germline V CDR1 and CDR2: ENHRY, SYGVKD. The CDR3 extends over 15 amino acids. With 4 bases removed from V and 0 bases from J, the gap between germline ends came to 10 bases.

V is TRBV27 and J is TRBJ2-7, with 13 bases lining up with TRBD2. This CDR3 has 20 residues. V lost 5 bases and J lost 3; bases outside the gene matches: 19. Germline values: CDR1 MNHEY, CDR2 SMNVEV (reference sequence). CDR3 loop: CASSPRIPPPTSGRLYEQYF. In DNA, the CDR3 is TGTGCCAGCAGTCCCCGGATCCCCCCCCCGACTAGCGGGAGGCTCTACGAGCAGTACTTC.

This chain connects TRBV4-2 to TRBJ2-1, with TRBD2 matching 10 bases. Germline trimming cut 1 base from V and 9 bases from J; bases unmatched to any gene: 9. Germline-derived CDR1 and CDR2 are LGHNA and YNFKEQ. The CDR3 loop spans 16 amino acids. In nucleotides, the CDR3 is TGTGCCAGCAGCCAAGGCGGTAGCGGGAGGTTTGGTGAGCAGTTCTTC. Amino acid sequence: CASSQGGSGRFGEQFF.

The chain uses TRBV7-9 and TRBJ2-1; 7 bases agree with TRBD2. The CDR3 totals 15 residues. V was pared by 6 bases and J by 4 bases, with 9 bases of the junction left unmatched. Germline-derived CDR1 and CDR2 are SEHNR and FQNEAQ (reference sequence). As DNA, the CDR3 is TGTGCCAGCAGGCGGGTAAGCGGGGCGTACAATGAGCAGTTCTTC. It yields the protein CASRRVSGAYNEQFF.

This chain uses TRBV9 with TRBJ1-2; 7 bases fit TRBD1. The germline V gene has CDR1 SGDLS and CDR2 YYNGEE. The CDR3 is 13 amino acids. Trimming removed 4 bases from V and 10 bases from J; junction bases left unmatched: 10. The CDR3 DNA is TGTGCCAGCAGCCCTGACAGGGATAGTATCTACACCTTC. Protein sequence: CASSPDRDSIYTF.

The chain uses TRBV27 and TRBJ1-2; TRBD1 might be the D (6 bases). Germline V CDR1 and CDR2: MNHEY, SMNVEV (reference sequence). The length of the CDR3 is 15 residues. V was cut by 3 bases and J by 2 bases, with 13 bases left in between. The CDR3 nucleotides read TGTGCCAGCAGTTTTTCAGGGACACGGAACTATGGCTACACCTTC. Amino acids: CASSFSGTRNYGYTF.

The chain has TRBV5-6 and TRBJ2-7, with 10 nucleotides matching TRBD1. This CDR3 has 16 amino acids. In germline, CDR1 is SGHDT, CDR2 YYEEEE. V lost 6 bases to trimming and J lost 7 bases; unmatched junction nucleotides: 16. The CDR3 sequence: CASTLPSGTGACEQYF. For the CDR3, the DNA is TGTGCCAGCACCCTCCCATCCGGGACAGGGGCTTGTGAGCAGTACTTC.

The V gene is TRBV7-2, the J gene TRBJ1-4; no clear D gene. Germline V gene data show CDR1 as SGHTA and CDR2 as FQGNSA. The germline V and J ends were trimmed by 5 bases and 0 bases, with 7 bases remaining between them. This CDR3 spans 14 amino acids. The CDR3: CASSVTATNEKLFF. CDR3 nucleotide sequence: TGTGCCAGCAGCGTCACAGCAACTAATGAAAAACTGTTTTTT.

This clone occurred once. J is TRBJ2-2 and V is TRBV19; D remains ambiguous. CDR1 LNHDA and CDR2 SQIVND come from the germline V gene (reference sequence). The CDR3 length is 14 residues. V dropped 1 base and J dropped 8 bases, with 11 bases sitting between them. CDR3 region: CASSIVATVGELFF. The CDR3, as DNA: TGTGCCAGTAGTATAGTCGCTACGGTGGGGGAGCTGTTTTTT. Variable domain in full (rest from reference TRBV19 and TRBJ2-2): DGGITQSPKYLFRKEGQNVTLSCEQNLNHDAMYWYRQDPGQGLRLIYYSQIVNDFQKGDIAEGYSVSREKKESFPLTVTSAQKNPTAFYLCASSIVATVGELFFGEGSRLTVL.

V is TRBV29-1 and J is TRBJ1-5; a weak D match, TRBD1 (6 bases). Per germline, CDR1 SQVTM and CDR2 ANQGSEA. Trimming left V 6 bases short and J 7 bases short, with 13 bases between. This CDR3 has 12 amino acids. The CDR3 DNA sequence: TGCAGCGTGGGGGGAGGGGGGCAGCCCCAGCATTTT. The encoded protein is CSVGGGGQPQHF.

This chain links TRBV19 with TRBJ1-4, with 9 nucleotides matching TRBD1. CDR3 length: 13 amino acids. Germline CDR1 reads LNHDA; CDR2 reads SQIVND (reference sequence). V shed 6 bases, J shed 8 bases, and the junction held 4 bases outside the gene matches. In DNA, the CDR3 is TGTGCCAGTAGGGACAGGGGTGAAGAAAAACTGTTTTTT. Translating it yields CASRDRGEEKLFF.

This clone was detected only once. The chain links TRBV4-2 to TRBJ2-7, with 8 nucleotides matching TRBD2. The V and J ends lost 8 bases and 4 bases, in that order; junction bases with no gene match: 7. This CDR3 has 13 residues. Germline assignment: CDR1 LGHNA and CDR2 YNFKEQ. Here the CDR3 reads CASGLVAGYEQYF. The CDR3 coding sequence is TGTGCCAGCGGGTTGGTAGCGGGGTACGAGCAGTACTTC.

The chain couples TRBV6-5 to TRBJ1-4, with D uncertain. CDR3 length equals 13 residues. V lost 9 bases and J lost 3, with 11 bases in between. CDR1 is MNHEY, CDR2 SVGAGI, per germline. The CDR3 sequence is CASTIGANEKLFF. The CDR3 nucleotides read TGTGCCAGTACAATCGGGGCTAATGAAAAACTGTTTTTT.

The gene calls are TRBV6-5 and TRBJ2-7; 8 bases map to TRBD2. J gave up 3 bases and V 6 bases, and 4 bases lay outside the gene matches. Germline-derived CDR1 and CDR2 are MNHEY and SVGAGI. This CDR3 is 13 amino acids long. The CDR3 DNA reads as TGTGCCAGCAGCGGGGCGGGAGGCTACGAGCAGTACTTC. It specifies CASSGAGGYEQYF.

The rearrangement links TRBV19 to TRBJ2-4; D might be TRBD2 (6 bases). CDR3 length: 12 residues. The germline V gene has CDR1 LNHDA and CDR2 SQIVND (reference sequence). The V end was cut by 3 bases, the J end by 9 bases, with 9 bases between. This chain's CDR3 is CASSMEGTIQYF. CDR3 coding DNA: TGTGCCAGTAGTATGGAGGGTACCATTCAGTACTTC.

The CDR3 protein is CASSQERVGQPQHF. CDR3 DNA: TGTGCCAGCAGCCAAGAACGGGTCGGTCAGCCCCAGCATTTT. The chain uses TRBV4-2 and TRBJ1-5; D is undetermined. The CDR3 runs to 14 residues. Trimming shortened V by 0 bases and J by 6 bases, and 9 bases separated the two germline ends. Germline V CDR1 and CDR2: LGHNA, YNFKEQ.

This clone was picked up one time. J is TRBJ2-7 and V is TRBV6-5, with D tentatively TRBD1 (5 bases). This CDR3 has 14 residues. CDR1 is MNHEY, CDR2 SVGAGI, per germline. Trimming cost V 5 bases and J 2 bases, with 13 bases left between them. CDR3 residues: CASSTDRPPYEQYF. The DNA of the CDR3 is TGTGCCAGCAGTACTGACAGACCGCCCTACGAGCAGTACTTC.

V and J are TRBV19 and TRBJ2-7, with D perhaps matching TRBD2 (6 bases). This CDR3 is built from 15 residues. Germline V CDR1 and CDR2: LNHDA, SQIVND (reference sequence). V lost 1 base, J lost 9 bases, and 19 bases lay in between. CDR3 in DNA: TGTGCCAGTAGTATAGGCCGGGACTCTTCTCATGTGCAGTACTTC. Encoded protein: CASSIGRDSSHVQYF. Supplemented by reference TRBV19 and TRBJ2-7, the full variable domain reads DGGITQSPKYLFRKEGQNVTLSCEQNLNHDAMYWYRQDPGQGLRLIYYSQIVNDFQKGDIAEGYSVSREKKESFPLTVTSAQKNPTAFYLCASSIGRDSSHVQYFGPGTRLTVT.

V usage is TRBV4-3 and J usage is TRBJ1-1; D perhaps matches TRBD1 (5 bases). Germline CDR1 and CDR2: LGHNA and YSLEER. This CDR3 region has 16 residues. V was clipped by 0 bases and J by 8 bases, with 19 bases between them. The CDR3 bases are TGCGCCAGCAGCCAAGACATGAGAGAGATTCGGGGGGAAGCTTTCTTT. This gives the protein CASSQDMREIRGEAFF.

The chain is built from TRBV2 and TRBJ2-5; D unclear. The J call may be wrong; the DNA end is better matched by TRBJ2-7. The CDR3 contains 14 residues. CDR1 SNHLY and CDR2 FYNNEI come from the germline V gene. CDR3 sequence reads: CASSDWLLNYEQYF. For the CDR3, the DNA is TGTGCCAGCAGTGACTGGCTCCTGAACTACGAGCAGTACTTC.

The chain uses TRBV7-2 and TRBJ2-7, with 10 bases that match TRBD2. The CDR3 is made up of 14 amino acids. Germline V gene sequence: CDR1 SGHTA, CDR2 FQGNSA. Trimming took 4 bases from V and 4 from J; bases not matched to a gene: 4. The CDR3 spells CASSSSGRVYEQYF. Written as DNA, the CDR3 is TGTGCCAGCAGCTCGAGCGGGAGGGTTTACGAGCAGTACTTC.

The chain uses TRBV5-1 and TRBJ1-5; no clear D gene. The CDR3 is made up of 17 amino acids. The V end lost 0 bases, the J end lost 0 bases, and 13 bases lay between the germline ends. Germline CDR1 reads SGHRS; CDR2 reads YFSETQ. For the CDR3, the DNA is TGCGCCAGCAGCTTGGGGGGAGGGAAAGATAGCAATCAGCCCCAGCATTTT. It codes for CASSLGGGKDSNQPQHF. Full variable domain (outside the CDR3, taken from reference TRBV5-1 and TRBJ1-5): KAGVTQTPRYLIKTRGQQVTLSCSPISGHRSVSWYQQTPGQGLQFLFEYFSETQRNKGNFPGRFSGRQFSNSRSEMNVSTLELGDSALYLCASSLGGGKDSNQPQHFGDGTRLSIL.

The chain carries TRBV7-2 and TRBJ2-2; TRBD2 matches at 8 bases. V shed 2 bases, J shed 1 base, and the junction held 6 bases outside the gene matches. Germline values: CDR1 SGHTA, CDR2 FQGNSA. The CDR3 spans 17 residues. The CDR3, as DNA: TGTGCCAGCAGCTTAAACTTAGCGGGACTGAACACCGGGGAGCTGTTTTTT. Translating gives CASSLNLAGLNTGELFF.

V gene TRBV25-1 combines with J gene TRBJ2-7; 8 nucleotides agree with TRBD1. V shed 4 bases and J 2 bases; nucleotides not matched to a gene: 7. Looked up from germline, CDR1 is MGHDK and CDR2 is SYGVNS. This CDR3 is built from 15 residues. CDR3 in DNA: TGTGCCAGCAGTGCAAGAGGCAGGGGGCCCTACGAGCAGTACTTC. Protein: CASSARGRGPYEQYF.

This chain joins TRBV5-1 and TRBJ2-1; possibly TRBD1 for D (6 bases). Per the germline V gene, CDR1 is SGHRS and CDR2 is YFSETQ. V was clipped by 1 base and J by 4 bases, with 12 bases between them. The CDR3 loop spans 15 amino acids. The CDR3 loop is CASSLSIQGYNEQFF. CDR3 DNA: TGCGCCAGCAGCTTGTCGATACAGGGATACAATGAGCAGTTCTTC.

The chain is built from TRBV2 and TRBJ2-1; 12 bases match TRBD2. The V gene's germline CDR1 is SNHLY and CDR2 FYNNEI. The CDR3 is 14 amino acids. With V trimmed by 6 bases and J by 9 bases, 6 bases remained unmatched. DNA of the CDR3: TGTGCCAGCAGGGTGACTAGCGGGAGTCCTGAGCAGTTCTTC. It encodes CASRVTSGSPEQFF.